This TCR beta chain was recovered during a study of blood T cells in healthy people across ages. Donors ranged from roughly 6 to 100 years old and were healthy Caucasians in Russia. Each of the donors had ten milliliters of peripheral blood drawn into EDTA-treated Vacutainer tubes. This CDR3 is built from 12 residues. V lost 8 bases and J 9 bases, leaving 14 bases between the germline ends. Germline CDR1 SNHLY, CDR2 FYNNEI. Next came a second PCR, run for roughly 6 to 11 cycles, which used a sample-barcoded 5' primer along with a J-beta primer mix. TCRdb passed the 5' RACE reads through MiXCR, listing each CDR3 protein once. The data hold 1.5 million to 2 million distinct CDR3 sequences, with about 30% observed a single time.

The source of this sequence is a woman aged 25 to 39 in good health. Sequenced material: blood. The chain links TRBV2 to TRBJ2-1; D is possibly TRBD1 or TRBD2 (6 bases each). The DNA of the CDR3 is TGTGCCAGCGAGGAGGGGGAGATTGAGCAGTTCTTC. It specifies CASEEGEIEQFF.